This T cell receptor (beta chain) was identified in a study of shared clonotypes between healthy human individuals (dated by TCRdb to 2018 to 2020). Regarding the research as a whole: The cohort included a few men and a couple of women between 18 and 49 years of age. Per donor, three plates each were used for CD4 naive and CD4 memory, two for CD8 naive, and one for CD8 memory. To estimate repertoire size and how much clonotype sharing occurs between individuals, the study deeply sequenced the blood TCR repertoires of about five healthy adults. To increase sequencing depth and limit assay-specific biases, different laboratories used diverse techniques to prepare libraries and sequence TCR repertoires. Between about 0.85 and 8.9 billion PBMCs per donor were obtained by leukapheresis.

The paper's findings and limits, for the study overall: Across four donors, about 5.2% of naive CD4, around 3.5% of naive CD8, about 2% of memory CD4, and about 0.44% of memory CD8 clonotypes were shared. Even with the large sequencing depth, rarefaction of the sorted-subset datasets indicated that sequencing was incomplete. Larger estimated clonotype richness was generally found for naive subsets than for memory subsets. Only blood was sampled, and tissue TCR repertoires likely differ from those in blood. Because the study included a small number of donors, the genetic and exposure-history diversity represented was limited. Compared with non-shared clonotypes, clonotypes shared by all four sorted-subset donors had higher generation probabilities. Based on pairwise subsampling, the degree of clonotype sharing among donors was expected to be affected by sequencing depth.

This clone has more than one count but fewer than ten. Its antigen specificity is not known. Base qualities are not provided; no much larger clone lies one nucleotide away. Looking up the germline V gene yields CDR1 WSHSY and CDR2 SAAADI. Here V drops 8 bases and J drops 7 bases, and the junction holds 5 bases not matched to any gene. Reading from cysteine to phenylalanine, the CDR3 counts 14 amino acids. Only the CDR3 DNA stays, 42 bases, in frame from base 1. Using the deep immunoSEQ assay, TCR CDR3 regions were amplified from genomic DNA by multiplex PCR. For each cell subset, the extracted genomic DNA was distributed evenly across all wells of several immunoSEQ 96-well plates, and each plate served as one replicate. Each replicate PCR for sorted subsets received approximately 200 ng genomic DNA, equal to some 32,000 T cell genomes. Purified libraries were measured with a Qubit 3.0 fluorometer, size-checked on a Bioanalyzer 2100, and measured again with the KAPA Library Quantification kit. A separate single-read 150-cycle Illumina NextSeq 550 flow cell was used to sequence each immunoSEQ 96-well plate. The authors' pipeline ran thus. Because the immunoSEQ output held only junctional sequences and lacked quality scores, the filtering could not match the filtering applied to full-length reads. Sequences were annotated with PyIR, a Python wrapper for IgBLAST v1.9, and V/J genes and CDR3 were assigned using IMGT germline references. Reads were removed for weak V/J assignments (E-value above 1e-6), missing CDR3, stop codons, out-of-frame junctions, or ambiguous translated residues. A V3J clonotype was defined by an identical inferred V gene, J gene, and CDR3 amino acid sequence. Percentage overlap between repertoires was computed as shared unique clonotypes divided by the size of the smaller repertoire. RTK rarefaction, the Chao1 estimator, and Recon v2.1 estimates of unobserved clonotypes were used to assess repertoire richness. Generation probabilities for all TCRbeta clonotypes obtained by the gDNA method from a handful of donors were computed using OLGA. TCRdb obtained this table from immuneACCESS and retained in-frame rearrangements with V and J assigned. These tables miss some clones; where compared with another copy, unresolved V genes account for less than half of the shortfall, and the remainder is unexplained. That table gives V, J and clone size, and the DNA gave D and trimming. This sample lists some 1 million clones; roughly 80% were detected once. 1.4% to 1.5% of the sample goes to the ten largest clones.

Donors were healthy HIV-negative adults with no recently reported acute infections or vaccinations. Every donor was a Caucasian adult residing in Nashville, Tennessee, USA. CD4+ T cells were enriched through magnetic negative selection, after which naive cells were positively selected on CD45RA and the remaining negative fraction served as the memory subset. Blood was obtained by leukapheresis, after which PBMCs were separated by Ficoll-Histopaque density gradient centrifugation and cryopreserved in liquid nitrogen vapor phase. Analytical flow cytometry was used to check the purity and quantity of each magnetically sorted T cell population. Genomic DNA was isolated from every sorted fraction and measured by UV absorbance on a Nanodrop 2000c.

This clonotype was sampled from a man between 18 and 35 years old in good health. Material: memory CD4+ T cells sorted from blood. The sample's cell subset or site label, in plain terms: CD45RA-negative fraction. The sequence links TRBV10-2 to TRBJ2-1; 13 bases in between match TRBD2. The CDR3 region: CASSGTSGVNEQFF. The sequenced DNA is TGCGCCAGCTCCGGGACTAGCGGGGTTAATGAGCAGTTCTTC.